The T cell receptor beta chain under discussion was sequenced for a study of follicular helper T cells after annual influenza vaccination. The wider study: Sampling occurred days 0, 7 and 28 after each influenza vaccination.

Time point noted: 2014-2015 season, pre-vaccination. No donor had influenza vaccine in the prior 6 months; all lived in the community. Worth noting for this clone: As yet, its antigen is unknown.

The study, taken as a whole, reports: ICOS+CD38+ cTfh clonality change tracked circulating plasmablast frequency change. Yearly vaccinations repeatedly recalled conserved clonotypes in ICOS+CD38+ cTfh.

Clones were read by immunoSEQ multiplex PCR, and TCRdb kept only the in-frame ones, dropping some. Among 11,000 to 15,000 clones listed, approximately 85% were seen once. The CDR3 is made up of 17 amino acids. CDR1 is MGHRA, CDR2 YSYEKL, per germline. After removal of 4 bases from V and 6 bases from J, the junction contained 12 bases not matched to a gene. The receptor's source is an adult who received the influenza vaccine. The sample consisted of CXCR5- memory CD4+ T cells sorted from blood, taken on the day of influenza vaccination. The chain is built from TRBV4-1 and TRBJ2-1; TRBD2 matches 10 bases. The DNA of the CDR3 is TGCGCCAGCAGCCCGAGGAGTAGCACTAGCGGGGTCAATGAGCAGTTCTTC. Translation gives CASSPRSSTSGVNEQFF.